The 26 T cell receptor beta chains listed next were all sequenced from one sample in a study of regulatory T cells in long-lasting Graves disease. Construction of TCR beta libraries relied on iRepertoire HTBI primers and on Arm-PCR targeting CDR3 regions. One entry per CDR3 protein results from TCRdb running MiXCR on the multiplex PCR reads. The table records 360,000 or so distinct CDR3 sequences, 20% to 25% of them present only once. Time point of the sample: persistent/refractory GD, antithyroid drugs over 5 years with positive TRAb. From PBMCs, RNA was extracted and then used to make the TCR library. Sequenced material: peripheral blood mononuclear cells (PBMCs), taken when the disease was refractory, from a patient treated with antithyroid drugs. The receptor set was obtained from a woman aged 40-49 years with Graves disease.

The V and J genes are TRBV3-1 and TRBJ2-7; D ambiguous. Germline assignment: CDR1 LGHDT and CDR2 YNNKEL (reference sequence). The CDR3 totals 12 residues. V shed 3 bases and J shed 2 bases, with 5 bases lying between them. As DNA, the CDR3 is TGTGCCAGCAGCCAGCTAGCCTACGAGCAGTACTTC. Its translation: CASSQLAYEQYF.

About this clonotype itself: This may come from a read error, since a much larger clone is one base off. This chain uses TRBV27 with TRBJ1-4, with 7 bases matching TRBD1. V shed 6 bases, J shed 7 bases, and the junction held 5 bases outside the gene matches. There are 13 residues in the CDR3. CDR1 MNHEY and CDR2 SMNVEV come from the germline V gene (reference sequence). CDR3 bases: TGTGCCAGCAGGAGACAGGGAGGTGAAAAACTGTTTTTT. Amino acids: CASRRQGGEKLFF.

The chain uses TRBV15 and TRBJ2-2; 7 bases are a match to TRBD2. Per the germline V gene, CDR1 is LNHNV and CDR2 is YYDKDF (reference sequence). The CDR3 covers 17 residues. V lost 6 bases, J lost 8 bases, and 18 bases stayed unmatched. In DNA, the CDR3 is TGTGCCACCAGAATACTAGCGCCCCCAAATTTTAGGGGGGAGCTGTTTTTT. Protein: CATRILAPPNFRGELFF.

The chain has TRBV12-3 or TRBV12-4 and TRBJ2-1; D uncertain. V was pared by 0 bases and J by 6 bases, with 6 bases between. The CDR3 has 13 amino acids. This CDR3 reads CASSLAWTNEQFF. Here the CDR3 DNA reads TGTGCCAGCAGTTTAGCTTGGACCAATGAGCAGTTCTTC.

With regard to this clonotype: A much larger clone differs by one base, so this may be a read error. This rearrangement joins TRBV28 to TRBJ1-6; no firm D call. CDR1 and CDR2 (germline): MDHEN, SYDVKM. The CDR3 totals 17 residues. The DNA for the CDR3 is TGTGCCAGCAGGGCCGAGGGCGGAGTCACCTATAATTCACCCCTCCGCTTT. Translated: CASRAEGGVTYNSPLRF.

This clonotype was seen many times. This chain uses TRBV20-1 with TRBJ1-5; maybe TRBD1 (5 bases). Trimming took 6 bases from V and 0 from J, leaving 9 bases between them. The V gene's germline CDR1 is DFQATT and CDR2 SNEGSKA (reference sequence). CDR3 size: 13 residues. The CDR3 coding sequence is TGCAGTGCCATAGACAGTAGCAATCAGCCCCAGCATTTT. Its protein is CSAIDSSNQPQHF.

This clonotype was seen at least ten times. The rearrangement links TRBV28 to TRBJ1-1; D may be TRBD1 (5 bases). CDR1 MDHEN and CDR2 SYDVKM come from the germline V gene. With 4 bases removed from V and 2 bases from J, the gap between germline ends came to 17 bases. The CDR3 totals 16 residues. This CDR3 reads CASSSPEGTFNTEAFF. In DNA, the CDR3 is TGTGCCAGCAGTTCCCCTGAAGGGACTTTTAACACTGAAGCTTTCTTT.

This clonotype was recorded many times. This chain joins TRBV2 and TRBJ2-7, with D perhaps TRBD1 (6 bases). Trimming pared 8 bases from V and 2 bases from J, leaving 13 bases between. Per germline, CDR1 SNHLY and CDR2 FYNNEI. The CDR3 consists of 13 residues. DNA of the CDR3: TGTGCCAGCTTCTGGGGACAAACCTACGAGCAGTACTTC. Translated, it gives CASFWGQTYEQYF. Full variable domain (missing parts from reference TRBV2 and TRBJ2-7): EPEVTQTPSHQVTQMGQEVILRCVPISNHLYFYWYRQILGQKVEFLVSFYNNEISEKSEIFDDQFSVERPDGSNFTLKIRSTKLEDSAMYFCASFWGQTYEQYFGPGTRLTVT.

This clonotype was seen more than once but under ten times. This chain uses TRBV5-5 with TRBJ2-7; D not resolved. The CDR3 is 15 amino acids. V lost 3 bases to trimming and J lost 3 bases, with 16 bases between them. The V gene's germline CDR1 is SGHKS and CDR2 YYEKEE (reference sequence). The DNA of the CDR3 is TGTGCCAGCAGCTCCTTTGGATCGGAATTCTACGAGCAGTACTTC. Its translation: CASSSFGSEFYEQYF. The variable domain in full, completed from reference TRBV5-5 and TRBJ2-7, reads DAGVTQSPTHLIKTRGQQVTLRCSPISGHKSVSWYQQVLGQGPQFIFQYYEKEERGRGNFPDRFSARQFPNYSSELNVNALLLGDSALYLCASSSFGSEFYEQYFGPGTRLTVT.

In this sample, this clonotype turned up a few times. The chain has TRBV19 and TRBJ1-5; D not resolved. CDR3 length: 12 amino acids. The germline V and J ends were trimmed by 2 bases and 9 bases, with 8 bases remaining between them. Germline loops: CDR1 LNHDA, CDR2 SQIVND (reference sequence). CDR3 residues: CASSIFNGPQHF. CDR3 nucleotides: TGTGCCAGTAGTATATTCAATGGGCCCCAGCATTTT.

In its sample, this clonotype was seen many times. The rearrangement joins TRBV2 to TRBJ1-5; D not resolved. V lost 8 bases and J 2 bases, leaving 22 bases between the germline ends. Germline V gene sequence: CDR1 SNHLY, CDR2 FYNNEI. CDR3 length: 17 amino acids. DNA of the CDR3: TGTGCCAGCCGGGCCTCGGTGCTGTTGGTGGGCAATCAGCCCCAGCATTTT. Translating it yields CASRASVLLVGNQPQHF.

This rearrangement joins TRBV4-1 to TRBJ2-5; possibly TRBD2 for D (5 bases). This CDR3 contains 13 residues. Trimming pared 6 bases from V and 5 bases from J, leaving 13 bases between. Looked up from germline, CDR1 is MGHRA and CDR2 is YSYEKL. Written as DNA, the CDR3 is TGCGCCAGCAGTCGCACTAGTCACGAGACCCAGTACTTC. Its protein product is CASSRTSHETQYF.

Concerning this clonotype: It is likely a read error, because the conserved phenylalanine at the end of the CDR3 is missing. The gene calls are TRBV28 and TRBJ2-7; weak D call: TRBD2 (6 bases). The germline V gene has CDR1 MDHEN and CDR2 SYDVKM. This CDR3 contains 14 residues. Trimming took 2 bases from V and 5 from J, leaving 13 bases between them. Here the CDR3 reads CASSLGGPGDEQYL. CDR3 DNA sequence: TGTGCCAGCAGTTTAGGAGGGCCGGGCGACGAGCAGTACCTC.

The CDR3 coding sequence is TGTGCCAGCAGTTCGACATTCTACACAGATACGCAGTATTTT. This sequence encodes CASSSTFYTDTQYF. The J gene is TRBJ2-3, the V gene TRBV12-3 or TRBV12-4; the D is unclear. The CDR3 is 14 residues long. Between the trimmed V and J ends, which lost 4 bases and 2 bases, there was a span of 10 bases.

The CDR3 DNA follows: TGTGCCAGCAGTCTCGGGGGGATGAACACCGGGGAGCTGTTTTTT. Amino acid sequence: CASSLGGMNTGELFF. This rearrangement joins TRBV28 to TRBJ2-2, with 7 bases fitting TRBD2. The germline CDR1 and CDR2 sequences are MDHEN and SYDVKM. The CDR3 loop spans 15 amino acids. V lost 5 bases, J lost 1 base, and 4 bases stayed unmatched.

The chain joins TRBV5-5 to TRBJ1-3; D is ambiguous. Germline values: CDR1 SGHKS, CDR2 YYEKEE (reference sequence). The CDR3 is made up of 17 amino acids. Trimming removed 4 bases at V and 6 bases at J, with 23 bases between. CDR3: CASSTGTFVLLENTIYF. CDR3 nucleotides: TGTGCCAGCAGCACGGGAACTTTTGTCCTTCTGGAAAACACCATATATTTT.

Notes on this clonotype: A read error may account for a junction end that differs from germline. The V and J genes are TRBV5-1 and TRBJ2-3; D may be TRBD1 (5 bases). The CDR3 is 12 residues long. Per the germline V gene, CDR1 is SGHRS and CDR2 is YFSETQ. The chain's CDR3 is CASSLGADTQYF. The DNA of the CDR3 is TGTGCCAGCAGCTTAGGGGCAGATACGCAGTATTTT.

At least ten counts were recorded for this clonotype. The J gene is TRBJ1-4, the V gene TRBV28; 7 nucleotides agree with TRBD1. CDR1 MDHEN and CDR2 SYDVKM come from the germline V gene. The CDR3 sequence is 13 residues long. Trimming took 5 bases from V and 7 from J; bases not matched to a gene: 4. In DNA form, the CDR3 reads TGTGCCAGCAGTGCGGCAGGGGGTGAAAAACTGTTTTTT. This encodes CASSAAGGEKLFF.

This clonotype was observed at least ten times. DNA of the CDR3: TGTGCCAGCAGCTTCGGACAGGGGGCATTGGAGACCCAGTACTTC. Translating gives CASSFGQGALETQYF. J is TRBJ2-5 and V is TRBV11-2; 11 nucleotides match TRBD1. Germline V CDR1 and CDR2: SGHAT, FQNNGV. V trimming: 3 bases; J trimming: 5 bases; junction bases outside the gene matches: 5. This CDR3 has 15 residues.

This clonotype was seen only a few times. This chain connects TRBV19 to TRBJ1-1; no definite D call. V lost 11 bases, J lost 2 bases, and 18 bases lay in between. Germline V gene lookup returns CDR1 LNHDA and CDR2 SQIVND (reference sequence). This CDR3 comprises 14 residues. The CDR3 loop reads CAARLSSSNTEAFF. The CDR3 DNA reads as TGTGCCGCCCGATTGTCGAGCTCTAACACTGAAGCTTTCTTT.

The chain links TRBV6-2 or TRBV6-3 to TRBJ2-7, with 11 bases identical to TRBD1. V was clipped by 4 bases and J by 2 bases; unmatched bases: 7. The V gene's germline CDR1 is MNHEY and CDR2 SVGEGT. The CDR3 has 16 amino acids. CDR3: CASSFGTGGIPYEQYF. CDR3 in DNA: TGTGCCAGCAGTTTTGGGACAGGGGGGATCCCCTACGAGCAGTACTTC.

This clonotype was counted a few times. The chain employs TRBV7-8 and TRBJ1-1; D remains ambiguous. This CDR3 has 16 amino acids. CDR1 and CDR2 from the germline V gene are SGHVS and FQNEAQ. The V end lost 4 bases, the J end lost 1 base, and 16 bases lay between the germline ends. The DNA of the CDR3 is TGTGCCAGCAGCTCCCGGACCAGTAGTTCGAACACTGAAGCTTTCTTT. This encodes CASSSRTSSSNTEAFF.

Regarding this clonotype: This is likely an artifact of a read error, given a far larger clone one base away. The conserved phenylalanine or tryptophan normally closing the CDR3 is absent here, so this likely arose from a read error. The chain is built from TRBV2 and TRBJ2-5; TRBD2 aligns across 7 bases. The J call may be faulty, since TRBJ2-4 better matches the DNA end. Germline loops: CDR1 SNHLY, CDR2 FYNNEI. The CDR3 covers 16 residues. The CDR3 here is CASSEKRGLAKNIQYL. DNA for the CDR3: TGTGCCAGCAGTGAAAAGCGGGGTCTAGCCAAAAACATTCAGTACCTC.

This clonotype was found many times. This sequence joins TRBV28 and TRBJ1-1; D is unclear. The CDR3 has 16 residues. With 7 bases removed from V and 7 bases from J, the gap between germline ends came to 25 bases. The germline CDR1 and CDR2 sequences are MDHEN and SYDVKM. CDR3 in amino acids: CASTPIMVLARGEAFF. CDR3 sequence (DNA): TGTGCCAGCACCCCTATTATGGTTCTTGCGCGGGGTGAAGCTTTCTTT. The whole variable domain, remainder taken from reference TRBV28 and TRBJ1-1, is DVKVTQSSRYLVKRTGEKVFLECVQDMDHENMFWYRQDPGLGLRLIYFSYDVKMKEKGDIPEGYSVSREKKERFSLILESASTNQTSMYLCASTPIMVLARGEAFFGQGTRLTVV.

This clonotype came up many times. The rearrangement joins TRBV11-2 to TRBJ2-5, with 8 bases aligning to TRBD2. Germline CDR1 and CDR2: SGHAT and FQNNGV. V dropped 4 bases and J dropped 4; count of bases not matched to a gene: 2. The CDR3 runs 13 residues. The CDR3 reads CASSSTSGETQYF. The DNA for the CDR3 is TGTGCCAGCAGCTCTACTAGCGGAGAGACCCAGTACTTC.

The rearrangement links TRBV7-8 to TRBJ2-1, with a possible D match to TRBD1 (6 bases). The V gene's germline CDR1 is SGHVS and CDR2 FQNEAQ. The CDR3 runs 15 residues. Trimming removed 3 bases at V and 4 bases at J, with 13 bases between. The CDR3 is CASSLVPGTYNEQFF. DNA of the CDR3: TGTGCCAGCAGCTTGGTACCGGGGACATACAATGAGCAGTTCTTC.